The 2 T cell receptor beta chains in this list originate from one sample, sequenced in a study of blood T cell repertoires in COVID-19. Profiled with immunoSEQ multiplex PCR; TCRdb holds only in-frame clones, not every one. The sample has roughly 220,000 clones, over 75% seen once; the top ten hold approximately 6%. Specimen: peripheral blood. These receptors all stem from a man older than 75 with acute or convalescent COVID-19.

The rearrangement uses TRBV18 and TRBJ2-1, with 11 nucleotides matching TRBD1. CDR1 is KGHSH and CDR2 is LQKENI in the germline V gene. This CDR3 contains 14 residues. J was trimmed by 7 bases and V by 6 bases; bases with no gene match: 5. The CDR3 DNA reads as TGTGCCAGCTCCGGACAGGGGGCGAAGAATGAGCAGTTCTTC. The encoded protein is CASSGQGAKNEQFF. Based on the CDR3 plus reference TRBV18 and TRBJ2-1, the full variable domain is NAGVMQNPRHLVRRRGQEARLRCSPMKGHSHVYWYRQLPEEGLKFMVYLQKENIIDESGMPKERFSAEFPKEGPSILRIQQVVRGDSAAYFCASSGQGAKNEQFFGPGTRLTVL.

The V and J genes are TRBV19 and TRBJ1-2; unclear D gene. CDR3 length: 14 residues. The ends were cut back, 4 bases at V and 4 bases at J, with 13 bases in the middle. Germline V lookup: CDR1 LNHDA, CDR2 SQIVND (reference sequence). The CDR3 loop reads CASSNPLGGYGYTF. The DNA of the CDR3 is TGTGCCAGTAGTAACCCCCTCGGTGGCTATGGCTACACCTTC.